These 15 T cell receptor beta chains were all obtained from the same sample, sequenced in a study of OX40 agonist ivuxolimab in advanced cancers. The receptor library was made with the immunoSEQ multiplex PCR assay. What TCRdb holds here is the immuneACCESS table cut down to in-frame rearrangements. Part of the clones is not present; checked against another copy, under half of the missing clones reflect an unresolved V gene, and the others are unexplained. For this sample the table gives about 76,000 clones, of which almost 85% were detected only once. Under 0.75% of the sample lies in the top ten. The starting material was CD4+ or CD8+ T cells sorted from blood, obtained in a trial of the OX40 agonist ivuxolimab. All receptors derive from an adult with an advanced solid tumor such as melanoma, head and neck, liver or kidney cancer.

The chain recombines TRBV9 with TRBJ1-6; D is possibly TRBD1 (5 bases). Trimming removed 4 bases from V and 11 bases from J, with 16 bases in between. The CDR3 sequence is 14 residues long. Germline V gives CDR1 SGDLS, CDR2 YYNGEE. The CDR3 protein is CASSFRWGQTPLHF. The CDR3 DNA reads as TGTGCCAGCAGCTTCCGGTGGGGCCAGACACCCCTCCACTTT.

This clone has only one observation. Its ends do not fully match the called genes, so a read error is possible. In nucleotides, the CDR3 is TGTGCCAGCAGCCCAATCGAAAACTCTGGCTACACCTTC. It yields the protein CASSPIENSGYTF. V and J are TRBV5-4 and TRBJ1-2; D uncertain. Per the germline V gene, CDR1 is SGHNT and CDR2 is YYREEE (reference sequence). The CDR3 is 13 amino acids.

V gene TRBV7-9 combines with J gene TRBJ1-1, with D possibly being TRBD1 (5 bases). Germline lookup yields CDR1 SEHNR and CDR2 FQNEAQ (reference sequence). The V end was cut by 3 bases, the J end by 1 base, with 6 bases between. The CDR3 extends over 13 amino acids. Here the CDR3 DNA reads TGTGCCAGCAGCTTGACAGAGAACACTGAAGCTTTCTTT. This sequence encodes CASSLTENTEAFF.

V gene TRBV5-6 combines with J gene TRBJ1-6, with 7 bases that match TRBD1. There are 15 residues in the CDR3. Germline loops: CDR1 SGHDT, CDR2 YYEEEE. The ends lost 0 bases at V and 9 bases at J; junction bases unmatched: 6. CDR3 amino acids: CASSLEGRGSSPLHF. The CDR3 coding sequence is TGTGCCAGCAGCTTGGAAGGCAGGGGGAGTTCACCCCTCCACTTT.

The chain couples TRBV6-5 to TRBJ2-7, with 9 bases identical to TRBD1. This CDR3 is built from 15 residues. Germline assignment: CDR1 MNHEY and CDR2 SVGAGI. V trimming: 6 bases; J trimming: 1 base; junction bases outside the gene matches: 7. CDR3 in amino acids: CASRKPGQGSYEQYF. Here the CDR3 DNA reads TGTGCCAGCAGGAAACCGGGACAGGGATCCTACGAGCAGTACTTC.

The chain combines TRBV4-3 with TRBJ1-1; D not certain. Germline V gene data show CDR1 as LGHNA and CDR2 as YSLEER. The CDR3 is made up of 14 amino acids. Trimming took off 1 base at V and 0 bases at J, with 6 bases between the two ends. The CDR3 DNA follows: TGCGCCAGCAGCCAAGTAGGATTGAACACTGAAGCTTTCTTT. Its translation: CASSQVGLNTEAFF.

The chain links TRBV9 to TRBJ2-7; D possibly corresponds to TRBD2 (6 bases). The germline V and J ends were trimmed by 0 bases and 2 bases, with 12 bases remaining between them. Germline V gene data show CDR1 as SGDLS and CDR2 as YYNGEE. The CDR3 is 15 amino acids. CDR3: CASSVAAGRAYEQYF. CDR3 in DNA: TGTGCCAGCAGCGTAGCGGCGGGACGTGCCTACGAGCAGTACTTC.

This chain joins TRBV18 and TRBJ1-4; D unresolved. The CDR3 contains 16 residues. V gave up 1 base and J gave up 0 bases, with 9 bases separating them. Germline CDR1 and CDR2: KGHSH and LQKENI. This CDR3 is CASSPRQVATNEKLFF. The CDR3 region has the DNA TGTGCCAGCTCACCACGGCAGGTAGCAACTAATGAAAAACTGTTTTTT.

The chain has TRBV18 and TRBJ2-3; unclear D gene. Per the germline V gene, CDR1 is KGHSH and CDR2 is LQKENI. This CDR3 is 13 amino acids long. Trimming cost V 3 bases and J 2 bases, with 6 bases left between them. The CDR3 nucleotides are TGTGCCAGCTCACCTTTAAACACAGATACGCAGTATTTT. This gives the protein CASSPLNTDTQYF.

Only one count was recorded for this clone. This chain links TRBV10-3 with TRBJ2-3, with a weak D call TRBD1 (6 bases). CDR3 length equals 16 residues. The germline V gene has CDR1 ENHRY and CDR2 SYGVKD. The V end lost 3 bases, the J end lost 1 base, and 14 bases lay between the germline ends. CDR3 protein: CAISDSRGGGTDTQYF. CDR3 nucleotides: TGTGCCATCAGTGATTCTCGAGGGGGAGGCACAGATACGCAGTATTTT.

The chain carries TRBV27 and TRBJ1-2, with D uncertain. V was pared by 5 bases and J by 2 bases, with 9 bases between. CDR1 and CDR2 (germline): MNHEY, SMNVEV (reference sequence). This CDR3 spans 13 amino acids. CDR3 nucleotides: TGTGCCAGCAGTGGGCGGGTAAACTATGGCTACACCTTC. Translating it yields CASSGRVNYGYTF.

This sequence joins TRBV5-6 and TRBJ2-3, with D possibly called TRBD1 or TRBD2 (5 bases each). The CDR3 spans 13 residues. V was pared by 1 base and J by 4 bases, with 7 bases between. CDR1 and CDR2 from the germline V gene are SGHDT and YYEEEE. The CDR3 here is CASSLRGPDTQYF. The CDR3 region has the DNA TGTGCCAGCAGCTTGAGGGGACCAGATACGCAGTATTTT.

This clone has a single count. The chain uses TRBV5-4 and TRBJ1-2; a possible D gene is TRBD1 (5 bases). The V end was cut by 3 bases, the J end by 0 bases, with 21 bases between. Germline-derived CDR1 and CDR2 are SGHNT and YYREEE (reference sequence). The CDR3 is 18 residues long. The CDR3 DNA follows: TGTGCCAGCAGCTCCGGGGGGGAGCGAAAGGGAACTAACTATGGCTACACCTTC. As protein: CASSSGGERKGTNYGYTF. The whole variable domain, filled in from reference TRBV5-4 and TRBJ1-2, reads ETGVTQSPTHLIKTRGQQVTLRCSSQSGHNTVSWYQQALGQGPQFIFQYYREEENGRGNFPPRFSGLQFPNYSSELNVNALELDDSALYLCASSSGGERKGTNYGYTFGSGTRLTVV.

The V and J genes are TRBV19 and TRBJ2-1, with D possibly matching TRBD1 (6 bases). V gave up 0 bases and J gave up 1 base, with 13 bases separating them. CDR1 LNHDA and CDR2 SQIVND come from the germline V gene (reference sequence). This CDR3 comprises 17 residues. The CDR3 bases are TGTGCCAGTAGTATAGATCTCCCCGGGACATCCTACAATGAGCAGTTCTTC. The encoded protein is CASSIDLPGTSYNEQFF.

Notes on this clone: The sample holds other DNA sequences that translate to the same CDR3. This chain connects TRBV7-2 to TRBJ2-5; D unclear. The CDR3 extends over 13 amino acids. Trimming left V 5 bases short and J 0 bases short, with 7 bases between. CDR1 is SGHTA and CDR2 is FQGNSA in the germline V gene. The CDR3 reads CASSPDYQETQYF. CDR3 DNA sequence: TGTGCCAGCAGCCCCGACTACCAAGAGACCCAGTACTTC.